The rows below give T cell receptor beta chains drawn from one sample of a study of type 1 regulatory T cells. TCRdb fed the reads into MiXCR, producing one record per CDR3 protein. This sample yields about 97,000 distinct CDR3 sequences, of which 31% are seen a single time; approximately 2.2% belongs to the top ten. Sequences were obtained from CD4+ T cells, either the whole sample or a sorted fraction (not recorded which). These receptors originate from a human donor in good health. CDR3s include the opening cysteine and the closing phenylalanine or tryptophan. A D gene is named only where the DNA matches it firmly. Expanded clones are given a class, and other clones once, few, many or no size at all.

V gene,J gene,D gene,clone size,CDR3 protein,CDR3 DNA
TRBV10-1,TRBJ2-1,.,.,CASSGGDWYNEQFF,TGCGCCAGCAGTGGGGGGGACTGGTACAATGAGCAGTTCTTC
TRBV20-1,TRBJ2-1,TRBD1,.,CSATQRQGTGNEQFF,TGCAGTGCTACTCAAAGACAGGGTACAGGCAATGAGCAGTTCTTC
TRBV12-3/TRBV12-4,TRBJ2-3,.,.,CASSRDTDTQYF,TGTGCCAGCAGCCGGGACACAGATACGCAGTATTTT
TRBV20-1,TRBJ2-3,TRBD1,.,CSARMGDRAQYF,TGCAGTGCTAGGATGGGGGACAGGGCGCAGTATTTT
TRBV5-1,TRBJ2-1,.,.,CASSLEDLYNEQFF,TGCGCCAGCAGCTTGGAGGACCTTTACAATGAGCAGTTCTTC
TRBV24-1,TRBJ2-5,.,.,CATSLGETQYF,TGTGCCACCTCCCTTGGGGAGACCCAGTACTTC
TRBV6-2/TRBV6-3,TRBJ1-2,.,.,CATIATGRSSGYTF,TGTGCCACGATCGCCACCGGACGTTCGAGTGGCTACACCTTC
TRBV20-1,TRBJ2-1,TRBD2,.,CSARPNSGRGFNEQFF,TGCAGTGCTAGACCTAATAGCGGGAGGGGATTCAATGAGCAGTTCTTC
TRBV6-5,TRBJ2-1,TRBD2,few,CASSASLAELYNEQFF,TGTGCCAGCAGTGCGTCACTAGCGGAACTTTACAATGAGCAGTTCTTC
TRBV13,TRBJ2-5,.,few,CASSTLSQETQYF,TGTGCCAGCAGCACGCTTAGCCAAGAGACCCAGTACTTC
TRBV20-1,TRBJ2-1,.,many,CSAPNTMSEQFF,TGCAGTGCTCCGAACACCATGAGTGAGCAGTTCTTC
TRBV12-3/TRBV12-4,TRBJ2-2,.,.,CASSLNDREAGELFF,TGTGCCAGCAGTTTAAATGACAGGGAGGCCGGGGAGCTGTTTTTT
TRBV7-2,TRBJ2-7,TRBD2,few,CASSYGLAGVGSYEQYF,TGTGCCAGCAGCTACGGACTAGCGGGAGTGGGCTCCTACGAGCAGTACTTC
TRBV19,TRBJ2-1,TRBD1,.,CASRQTPGTGFAHEQFF,TGTGCCAGTCGACAAACACCTGGGACAGGGTTTGCCCATGAGCAGTTCTTC
TRBV5-1,TRBJ2-3,TRBD2,.,CASSPGTSGSGTDTQYF,TGCGCCAGCAGCCCCGGGACTAGCGGGAGTGGAACAGATACGCAGTATTTT
TRBV6-2/TRBV6-3,TRBJ2-1,TRBD2,.,CASSYWLGRGDEQFF,TGTGCCAGCAGTTACTGGTTGGGGAGGGGCGATGAGCAGTTCTTC
TRBV5-1,TRBJ1-6,.,.,CASSLGQNNSPLHF,TGCGCCAGCAGCTTGGGACAGAATAATTCACCCCTCCACTTT
TRBV5-1,TRBJ2-3,TRBD1,.,CASSLGGQGATDTQYF,TGCGCCAGCAGCTTGGGGGGACAGGGGGCCACAGATACGCAGTATTTT
TRBV7-2,TRBJ2-3,TRBD2,.,CASSRRIAGAPDTQYF,TGTGCCAGCAGCCGAAGAATAGCGGGAGCACCAGATACGCAGTATTTT
TRBV2,TRBJ1-3,.,few,CASSDQAGNTIYF,TGTGCCAGCAGTGACCAGGCTGGAAACACCATATATTTT
TRBV5-1,TRBJ1-1,.,few,CASRSEDRGWVNTEAFF,TGCGCCAGCAGATCCGAAGACCGCGGTTGGGTGAACACTGAAGCTTTCTTT
TRBV12-3/TRBV12-4,TRBJ2-7,TRBD2,few,CASTRTSGIYEQYF,TGTGCCAGCACTCGGACTAGCGGGATCTACGAGCAGTACTTC
TRBV29-1,TRBJ2-5,.,few,CSVAIGADGRETQYF,TGCAGCGTTGCCATCGGAGCGGATGGTCGAGAGACCCAGTACTTC
TRBV21-1,TRBJ2-7,.,.,CASSKKGTSGDEQYF,TGTGCCAGCAGCAAAAAGGGGACTAGCGGGGACGAGCAGTACTTC
TRBV5-5,TRBJ2-1,.,.,CASSKEATYNEQFF,TGTGCCAGCAGCAAAGAGGCGACCTACAATGAGCAGTTCTTC